Included here is one T cell receptor beta chain sequence, with context. Its cognate antigen is unknown. The germline CDR1 and CDR2 sequences are SGHAT and FQNNGV. This CDR3 is built from 14 residues. V was trimmed by 2 bases and J by 7 bases, leaving 12 bases between them. Data came from immunoSEQ multiplex PCR; TCRdb stores just in-frame clones and leaves some out. The repertoire holds tens of thousands of clones, with around 93% as singletons. The source of the sample is a study of graft-versus-host responses after intestinal transplantation. Study as a whole: Anti-thymocyte globulin served as induction for all recipients, who then took tacrolimus and steroids for 2 to 4 years. Study findings and constraints: Graft-donor T cell macrochimerism in patients accompanied high graft-versus-host to host-versus-graft clonal ratios in allografts. Marrow from the recipient contained GvH clones, some of which had appeared first in ileum or blood. Early HvG declines after transplant were associated with peak circulating GvH clone levels.

This specimen consisted of unstimulated CD4+ T cells sorted from spleen or lymph node cells, obtained before transplant. This TCR derives from a human donor who was the organ donor for an intestinal transplant. The chain joins TRBV11-2 to TRBJ1-5, with a tentative D call TRBD1 (6 bases). CDR3 in amino acids: CASSLQGFGQPQHF. CDR3 in DNA: TGTGCCAGCAGCTTACAGGGGTTTGGGCAGCCCCAGCATTTT.